These 9 T cell receptor beta chains originate from one sample sequenced in a study of T cell responses to AZD1222 COVID-19 vaccine. Repertoires were generated with immunoSEQ multiplex PCR, while TCRdb's copy carries only in-frame clones and drops some. Of about 170,000 clones listed, roughly 85% are singletons. Sequences were derived from peripheral blood, sampled 28 days after the second AZD1222 dose. These receptors all come from an adult who received the AZD1222 COVID-19 vaccine.

The DNA of the CDR3 is TGTGCCAGCAGCTTAGGGGCCAGGACTAGCCAGGGGACCCAGTACTTC. Its protein product is CASSLGARTSQGTQYF. This rearrangement joins TRBV7-2 to TRBJ2-5; TRBD2 aligns across 8 bases. The CDR3 totals 16 residues. The trim removed 1 base at V and 7 bases at J, leaving 11 bases unmatched. The V gene's germline CDR1 is SGHTA and CDR2 FQGNSA.

This chain links TRBV12-3 or TRBV12-4 with TRBJ2-1; unclear D gene. This CDR3 region has 12 residues. V was trimmed by 7 bases and J by 7 bases, leaving 11 bases between them. This CDR3 is CASTKVTNEQFF. The CDR3 DNA is TGTGCCAGCACCAAGGTTACGAATGAGCAGTTCTTC.

The chain uses TRBV24-1 and TRBJ2-3; 8 bases agree with TRBD1. CDR3 length: 15 amino acids. Germline V gene data show CDR1 as KGHDR and CDR2 as SFDVKD. V was pared by 3 bases and J by 4 bases, with 5 bases of the junction left unmatched. The CDR3 is CATSDHGQGSDTQYF. For the CDR3, the DNA is TGTGCCACCAGTGATCACGGACAGGGATCAGATACGCAGTATTTT.

The rearrangement joins TRBV5-4 to TRBJ1-2; D unclear. Germline values: CDR1 SGHNT, CDR2 YYREEE (reference sequence). This CDR3 comprises 13 residues. V lost 2 bases and J 1 base, leaving 6 bases between the germline ends. The CDR3: CASSFDGNYGYTF. The DNA for the CDR3 is TGTGCCAGCAGCTTTGACGGTAACTATGGCTACACCTTC.

The V gene is TRBV12-5, the J gene TRBJ1-5; D is uncertain. The CDR3 sequence is 14 residues long. V lost 3 bases and J lost 3, with 9 bases in between. Germline CDR1 reads LGHNT; CDR2 reads FRNRAP. The CDR3 nucleotides read TGTGCTAGTGGTTTAGTGGCCGACAATCAGCCCCAGCATTTT. Translation: CASGLVADNQPQHF.

This clone has just one count. The chain combines TRBV15 with TRBJ1-2; D is perhaps TRBD1 (5 bases). Germline lookup yields CDR1 LNHNV and CDR2 YYDKDF (reference sequence). The ends were cut back, 4 bases at V and 6 bases at J, with 24 bases in the middle. The CDR3 has 17 residues. The CDR3 DNA reads TGTGCCACCAGCAACACGGCTCGGGACGCGACGTCTAATGGCTACACCTTC. Residues: CATSNTARDATSNGYTF.

J is TRBJ1-2 and V is TRBV11-2; D remains unclear. The CDR3 contains 16 residues. Germline lookup yields CDR1 SGHAT and CDR2 FQNNGV. V gave up 4 bases and J gave up 1 base, with 16 bases separating them. In DNA, the CDR3 is TGTGCCAGCAGCTCCTACAAAACAGCGAGTAACTATGGCTACACCTTC. Its translation is CASSSYKTASNYGYTF.

The rearrangement links TRBV9 to TRBJ2-1; the match to TRBD2 covers 11 bases. This CDR3 contains 15 residues. Germline assignment: CDR1 SGDLS and CDR2 YYNGEE. V gave up 5 bases and J gave up 4 bases; unmatched junction bases: 5. CDR3 bases: TGTGCCAGCAGGGCTAGCGGGGGGAAATACAATGAGCAGTTCTTC. Translation: CASRASGGKYNEQFF. The full variable domain, with the rest looked up from reference TRBV9 and TRBJ2-1, is DSGVTQTPKHLITATGQRVTLRCSPRSGDLSVYWYQQSLDQGLQFLIQYYNGEERAKGNILERFSAQQFPDLHSELNLSSLELGDSALYFCASRASGGKYNEQFFGPGTRLTVL.

In its sample, this clone was seen a few times. V gene TRBV18 combines with J gene TRBJ1-1; D not certain. The CDR3 sequence is 17 residues long. The V end lost 8 bases, the J end lost 0 bases, and 22 bases lay between the germline ends. CDR1 KGHSH and CDR2 LQKENI come from the germline V gene. This CDR3 is CASHGLYSVGLNTEAFF. Here the CDR3 DNA reads TGTGCCAGCCACGGGTTATACTCCGTGGGGTTGAACACTGAAGCTTTCTTT. Filled out from reference TRBV18 and TRBJ1-1, the complete variable domain reads NAGVMQNPRHLVRRRGQEARLRCSPMKGHSHVYWYRQLPEEGLKFMVYLQKENIIDESGMPKERFSAEFPKEGPSILRIQQVVRGDSAAYFCASHGLYSVGLNTEAFFGQGTRLTVV.